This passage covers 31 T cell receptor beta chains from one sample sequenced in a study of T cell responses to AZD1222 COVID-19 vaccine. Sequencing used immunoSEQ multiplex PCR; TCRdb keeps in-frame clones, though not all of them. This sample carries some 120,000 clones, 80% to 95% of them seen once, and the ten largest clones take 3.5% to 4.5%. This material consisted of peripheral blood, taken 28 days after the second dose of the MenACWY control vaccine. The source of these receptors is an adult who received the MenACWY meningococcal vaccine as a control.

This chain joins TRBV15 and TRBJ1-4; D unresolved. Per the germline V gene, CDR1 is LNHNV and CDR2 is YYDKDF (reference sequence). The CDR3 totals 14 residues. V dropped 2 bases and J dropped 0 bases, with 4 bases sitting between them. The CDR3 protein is CATSRLTTNEKLFF. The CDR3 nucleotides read TGTGCCACCAGCAGACTGACAACTAATGAAAAACTGTTTTTT.

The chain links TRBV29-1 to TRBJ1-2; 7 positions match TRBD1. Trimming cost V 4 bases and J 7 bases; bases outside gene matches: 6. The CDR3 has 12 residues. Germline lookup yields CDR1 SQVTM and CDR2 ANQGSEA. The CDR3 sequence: CSVAGTATGYTF. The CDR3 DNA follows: TGCAGCGTTGCAGGGACAGCGACTGGCTACACCTTC.

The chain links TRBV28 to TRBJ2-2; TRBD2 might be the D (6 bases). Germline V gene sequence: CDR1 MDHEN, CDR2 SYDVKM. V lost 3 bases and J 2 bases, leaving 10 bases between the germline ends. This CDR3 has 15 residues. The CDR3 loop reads CASSLSGSNTGELFF. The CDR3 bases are TGTGCCAGCAGTTTGTCCGGGAGCAACACCGGGGAGCTGTTTTTT. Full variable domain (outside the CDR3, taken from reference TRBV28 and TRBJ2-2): DVKVTQSSRYLVKRTGEKVFLECVQDMDHENMFWYRQDPGLGLRLIYFSYDVKMKEKGDIPEGYSVSREKKERFSLILESASTNQTSMYLCASSLSGSNTGELFFGEGSRLTVL.

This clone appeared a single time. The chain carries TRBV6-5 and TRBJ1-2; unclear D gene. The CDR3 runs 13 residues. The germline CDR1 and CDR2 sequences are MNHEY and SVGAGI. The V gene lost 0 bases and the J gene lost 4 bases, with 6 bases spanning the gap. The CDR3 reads CASSYSWGYGYTF. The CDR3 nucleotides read TGTGCCAGCAGTTACTCTTGGGGCTATGGCTACACCTTC.

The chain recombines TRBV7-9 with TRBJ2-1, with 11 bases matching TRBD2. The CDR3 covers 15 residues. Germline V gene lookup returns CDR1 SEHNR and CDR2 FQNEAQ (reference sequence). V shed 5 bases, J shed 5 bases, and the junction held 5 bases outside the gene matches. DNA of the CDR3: TGTGCCAGCAGCCCCGGGACTAGCGGAAACAATGAGCAGTTCTTC. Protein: CASSPGTSGNNEQFF.

The CDR3 reads CASSREAFSNQPQHF. In DNA form, the CDR3 reads TGTGCCAGCAGCCGAGAAGCCTTTAGCAATCAGCCCCAGCATTTT. The V gene is TRBV6-5, the J gene TRBJ1-5; D not certain. Trimming removed 6 bases at V and 0 bases at J, with 12 bases between. The CDR3 consists of 15 residues. CDR1 MNHEY and CDR2 SVGAGI come from the germline V gene.

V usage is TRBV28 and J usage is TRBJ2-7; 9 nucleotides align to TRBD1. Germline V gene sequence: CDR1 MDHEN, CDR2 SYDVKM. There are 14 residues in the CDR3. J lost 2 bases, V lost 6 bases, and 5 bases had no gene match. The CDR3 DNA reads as TGTGCCAGCAGGGGACAGGGATGGGCCTACGAGCAGTACGTC. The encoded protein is CASRGQGWAYEQYV.

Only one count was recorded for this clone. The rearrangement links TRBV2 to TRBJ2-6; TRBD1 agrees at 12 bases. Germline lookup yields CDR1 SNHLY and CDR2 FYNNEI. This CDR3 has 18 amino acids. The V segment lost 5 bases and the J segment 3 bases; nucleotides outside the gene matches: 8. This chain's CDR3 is CASSKTGQGAIGANVLTF. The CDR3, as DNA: TGTGCCAGCAGTAAAACGGGACAGGGGGCTATTGGGGCCAACGTCCTGACTTTC. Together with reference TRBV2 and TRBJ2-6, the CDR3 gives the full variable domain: EPEVTQTPSHQVTQMGQEVILRCVPISNHLYFYWYRQILGQKVEFLVSFYNNEISEKSEIFDDQFSVERPDGSNFTLKIRSTKLEDSAMYFCASSKTGQGAIGANVLTFGAGSRLTVL.

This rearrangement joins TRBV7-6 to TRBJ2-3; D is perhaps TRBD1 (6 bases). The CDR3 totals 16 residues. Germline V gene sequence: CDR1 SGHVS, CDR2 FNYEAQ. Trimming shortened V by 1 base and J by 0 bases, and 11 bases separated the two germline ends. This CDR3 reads CASSLGTASSTDTQYF. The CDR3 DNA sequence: TGTGCCAGCAGCTTAGGGACAGCGTCCAGCACAGATACGCAGTATTTT.

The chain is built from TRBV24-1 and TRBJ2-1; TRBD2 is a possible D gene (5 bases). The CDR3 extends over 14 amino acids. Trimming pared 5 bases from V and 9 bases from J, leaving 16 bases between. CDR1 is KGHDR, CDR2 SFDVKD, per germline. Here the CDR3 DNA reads TGTGCCACCAGTGTTTCGGGAAGAGGGATTGAGCAGTTCTTC. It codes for CATSVSGRGIEQFF.

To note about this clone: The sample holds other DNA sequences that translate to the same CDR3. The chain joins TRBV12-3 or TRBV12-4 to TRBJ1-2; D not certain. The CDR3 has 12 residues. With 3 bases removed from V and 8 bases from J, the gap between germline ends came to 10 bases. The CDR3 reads CASSLGSGGYTF. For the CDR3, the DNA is TGTGCCAGCAGTTTGGGGTCGGGGGGCTACACCTTC.

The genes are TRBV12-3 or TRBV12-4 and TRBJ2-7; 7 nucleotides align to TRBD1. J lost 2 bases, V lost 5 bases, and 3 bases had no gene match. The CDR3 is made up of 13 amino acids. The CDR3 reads CASSPGTAYEQYF. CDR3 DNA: TGTGCCAGCAGTCCTGGGACAGCCTACGAGCAGTACTTC.

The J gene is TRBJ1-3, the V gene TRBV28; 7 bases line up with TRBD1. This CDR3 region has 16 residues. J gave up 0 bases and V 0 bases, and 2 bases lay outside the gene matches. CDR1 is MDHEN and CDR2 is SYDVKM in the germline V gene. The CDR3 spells CASSLWTGNSGNTIYF. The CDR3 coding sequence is TGTGCCAGCAGTTTATGGACAGGGAACTCTGGAAACACCATATATTTT.

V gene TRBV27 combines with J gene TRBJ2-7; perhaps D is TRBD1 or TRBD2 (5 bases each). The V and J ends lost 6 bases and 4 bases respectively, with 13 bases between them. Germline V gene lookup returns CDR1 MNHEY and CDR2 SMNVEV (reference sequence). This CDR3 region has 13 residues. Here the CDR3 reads CASSPGTVYEQYF. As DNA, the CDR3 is TGTGCCAGCAGCCCCGGGACGGTTTACGAGCAGTACTTC.

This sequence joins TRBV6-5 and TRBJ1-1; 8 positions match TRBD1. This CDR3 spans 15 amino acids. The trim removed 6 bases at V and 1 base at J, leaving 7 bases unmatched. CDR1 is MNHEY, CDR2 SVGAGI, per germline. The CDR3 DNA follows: TGTGCCAGCAGGGACAGGGTGTTTGGGAACACTGAAGCTTTCTTT. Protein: CASRDRVFGNTEAFF.

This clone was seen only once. The CDR3 bases are TGTGCCAGCAGTACTCGGCAGAGGGGGCTGAACACCGGGGAGCTGTTTTTT. The encoded protein is CASSTRQRGLNTGELFF. This sequence joins TRBV6-2 or TRBV6-3 and TRBJ2-2, with 7 nucleotides matching TRBD1. This CDR3 spans 17 amino acids. Trimming at V came to 5 bases and at J to 1 base, leaving 10 bases not matched to a gene. Germline CDR1 reads MNHEY; CDR2 reads SVGEGT.

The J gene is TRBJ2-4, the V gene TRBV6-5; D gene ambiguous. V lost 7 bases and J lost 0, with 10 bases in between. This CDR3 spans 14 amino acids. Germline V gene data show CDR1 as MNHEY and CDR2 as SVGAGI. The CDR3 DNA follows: TGTGCCAGCAAACCGGACGTAGCCAAAAACATTCAGTACTTC. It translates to CASKPDVAKNIQYF.

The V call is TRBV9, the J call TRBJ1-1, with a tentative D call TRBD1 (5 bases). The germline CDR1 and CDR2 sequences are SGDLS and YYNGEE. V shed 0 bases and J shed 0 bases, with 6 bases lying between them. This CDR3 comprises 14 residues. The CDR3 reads CASSVGGVNTEAFF. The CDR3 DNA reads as TGTGCCAGCAGCGTAGGGGGCGTGAACACTGAAGCTTTCTTT.

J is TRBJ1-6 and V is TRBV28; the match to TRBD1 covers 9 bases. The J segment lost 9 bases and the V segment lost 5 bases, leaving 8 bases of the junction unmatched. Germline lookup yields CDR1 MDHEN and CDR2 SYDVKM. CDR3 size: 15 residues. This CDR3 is CASSQQGAHGSPLHF. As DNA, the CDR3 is TGTGCCAGCAGTCAACAGGGGGCGCATGGTTCACCCCTCCACTTT. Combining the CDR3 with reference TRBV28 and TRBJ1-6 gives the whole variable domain DVKVTQSSRYLVKRTGEKVFLECVQDMDHENMFWYRQDPGLGLRLIYFSYDVKMKEKGDIPEGYSVSREKKERFSLILESASTNQTSMYLCASSQQGAHGSPLHFGNGTRLTVT.

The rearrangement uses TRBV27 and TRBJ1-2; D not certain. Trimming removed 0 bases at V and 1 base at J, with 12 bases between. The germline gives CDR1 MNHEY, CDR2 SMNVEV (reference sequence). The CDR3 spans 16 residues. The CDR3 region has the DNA TGTGCCAGCAGTTTATCGGCCGCCACGGGTAACTATGGCTACACCTTC. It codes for CASSLSAATGNYGYTF.

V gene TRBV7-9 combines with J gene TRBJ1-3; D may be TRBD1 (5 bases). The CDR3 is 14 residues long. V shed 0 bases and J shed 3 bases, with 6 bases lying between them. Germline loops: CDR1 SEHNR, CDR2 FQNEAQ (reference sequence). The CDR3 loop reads CASSLAQGGNTIYF. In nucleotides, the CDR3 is TGTGCCAGCAGCTTAGCCCAGGGTGGAAACACCATATATTTT.

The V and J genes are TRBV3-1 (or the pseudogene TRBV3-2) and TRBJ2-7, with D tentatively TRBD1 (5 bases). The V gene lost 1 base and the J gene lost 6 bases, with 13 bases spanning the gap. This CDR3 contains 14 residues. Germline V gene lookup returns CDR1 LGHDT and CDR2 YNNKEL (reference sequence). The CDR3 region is CASSQVKGQGEQYF. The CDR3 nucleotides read TGTGCCAGCAGCCAAGTTAAGGGGCAGGGCGAGCAGTACTTC.

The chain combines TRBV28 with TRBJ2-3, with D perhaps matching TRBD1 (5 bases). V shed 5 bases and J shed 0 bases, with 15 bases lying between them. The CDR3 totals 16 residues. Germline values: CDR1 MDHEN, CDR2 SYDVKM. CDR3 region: CASSHQQVPSTDTQYF. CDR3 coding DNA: TGTGCCAGCAGTCACCAACAGGTCCCTAGCACAGATACGCAGTATTTT.

The CDR3 DNA follows: TGCGCCAGCAGCTCCGACACGGATGGATATGGCTACACCTTC. Its translation is CASSSDTDGYGYTF. V gene TRBV4-3 combines with J gene TRBJ1-2; no firm D call. Germline CDR1 LGHNA, CDR2 YSLEER. This CDR3 spans 14 amino acids. The V end was cut by 5 bases, the J end by 5 bases, with 15 bases between.

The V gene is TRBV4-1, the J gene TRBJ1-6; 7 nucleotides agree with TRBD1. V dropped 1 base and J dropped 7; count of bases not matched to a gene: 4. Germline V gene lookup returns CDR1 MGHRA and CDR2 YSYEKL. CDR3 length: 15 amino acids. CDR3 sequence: CASSQAGTENSPLHF. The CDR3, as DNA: TGCGCCAGCAGCCAAGCCGGGACAGAAAATTCACCCCTCCACTTT.

The CDR3 DNA follows: TGTGCCAGCAGCTTAGGGGCCTCTGGGGGGAACGTACACAATGAGCAGTTCTTC. It translates to CASSLGASGGNVHNEQFF. The J gene is TRBJ2-1, the V gene TRBV11-3; TRBD2 is a possible D gene (6 bases). This CDR3 is 18 amino acids long. V lost 1 base, J lost 5 bases, and 21 bases lay in between. Germline CDR1 reads SGHNT; CDR2 reads YENEEA.

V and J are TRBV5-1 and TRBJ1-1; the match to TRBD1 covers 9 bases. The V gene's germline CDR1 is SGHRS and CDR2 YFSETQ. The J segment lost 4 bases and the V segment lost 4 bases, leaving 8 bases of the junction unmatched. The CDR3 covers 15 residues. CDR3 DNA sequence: TGCGCCAGCAGCAGGTCCGGACAGGGGATCACTGAAGCTTTCTTT. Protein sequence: CASSRSGQGITEAFF. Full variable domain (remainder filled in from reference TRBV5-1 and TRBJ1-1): KAGVTQTPRYLIKTRGQQVTLSCSPISGHRSVSWYQQTPGQGLQFLFEYFSETQRNKGNFPGRFSGRQFSNSRSEMNVSTLELGDSALYLCASSRSGQGITEAFFGQGTRLTVV.

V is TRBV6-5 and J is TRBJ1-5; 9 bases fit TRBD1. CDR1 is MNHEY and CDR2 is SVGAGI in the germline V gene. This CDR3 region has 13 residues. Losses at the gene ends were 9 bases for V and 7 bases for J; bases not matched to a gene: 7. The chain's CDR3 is CASNRGQGQPQHF. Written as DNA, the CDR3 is TGTGCCAGTAACAGGGGGCAAGGACAGCCCCAGCATTTT.

For the CDR3, the DNA is TGTGCCACCAGTCCCAAGACTAGTCGGGTCGGGGAGCTGTTTTTT. This gives the protein CATSPKTSRVGELFF. The rearrangement uses TRBV24-1 and TRBJ2-2; a possible D gene is TRBD2 (6 bases). Germline V CDR1 and CDR2: KGHDR, SFDVKD. The CDR3 has 15 residues. The V gene lost 6 bases and the J gene lost 7 bases, with 17 bases spanning the gap.

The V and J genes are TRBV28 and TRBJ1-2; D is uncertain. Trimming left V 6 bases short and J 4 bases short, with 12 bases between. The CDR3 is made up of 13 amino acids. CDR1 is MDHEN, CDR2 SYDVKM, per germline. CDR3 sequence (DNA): TGTGCCAGCAGCCGCAGAGCCAGCTATGGCTACACCTTC. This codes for CASSRRASYGYTF.

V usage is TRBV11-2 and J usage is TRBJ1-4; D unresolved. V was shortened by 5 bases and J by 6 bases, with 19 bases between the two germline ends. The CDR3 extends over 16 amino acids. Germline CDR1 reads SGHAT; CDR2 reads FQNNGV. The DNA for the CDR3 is TGTGCCAGCAGCCTAGGCCGGGAGAGGGAACATGAAAAACTGTTTTTT. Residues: CASSLGREREHEKLFF.